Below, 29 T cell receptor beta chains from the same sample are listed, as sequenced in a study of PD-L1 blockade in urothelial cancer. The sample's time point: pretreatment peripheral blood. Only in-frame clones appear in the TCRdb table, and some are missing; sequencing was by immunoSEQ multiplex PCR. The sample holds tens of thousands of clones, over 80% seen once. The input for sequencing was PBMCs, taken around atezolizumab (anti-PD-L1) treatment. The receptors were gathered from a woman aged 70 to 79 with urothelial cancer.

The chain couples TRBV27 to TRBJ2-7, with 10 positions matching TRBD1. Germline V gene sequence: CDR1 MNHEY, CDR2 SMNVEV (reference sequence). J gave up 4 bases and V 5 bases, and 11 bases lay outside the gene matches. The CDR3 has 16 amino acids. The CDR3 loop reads CASSPTGTGASYEQYF. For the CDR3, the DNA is TGTGCCAGCAGTCCCACCGGGACAGGGGCTTCATACGAGCAGTACTTC.

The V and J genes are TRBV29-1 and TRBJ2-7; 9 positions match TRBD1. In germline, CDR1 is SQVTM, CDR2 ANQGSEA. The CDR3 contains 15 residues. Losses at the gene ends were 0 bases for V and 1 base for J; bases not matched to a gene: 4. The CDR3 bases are TGCAGCGTTGAAGAACGCGGACAGGGGTCCTACGAGCAGTACTTC. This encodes CSVEERGQGSYEQYF.

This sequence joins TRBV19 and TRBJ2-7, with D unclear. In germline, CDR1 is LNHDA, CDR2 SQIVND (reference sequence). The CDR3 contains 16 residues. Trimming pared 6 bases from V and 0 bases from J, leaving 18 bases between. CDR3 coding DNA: TGTGCCAGTAGCGCCGTTGGCAGCGTCGGCTCCTACGAGCAGTACTTC. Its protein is CASSAVGSVGSYEQYF.

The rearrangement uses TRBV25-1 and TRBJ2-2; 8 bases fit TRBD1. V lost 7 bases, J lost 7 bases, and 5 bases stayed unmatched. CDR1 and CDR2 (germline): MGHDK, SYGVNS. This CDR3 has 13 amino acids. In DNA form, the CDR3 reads TGTGCCAGCACGGACAGGGTCAGCGGGGAGCTGTTTTTT. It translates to CASTDRVSGELFF. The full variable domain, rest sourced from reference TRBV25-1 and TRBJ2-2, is EADIYQTPRYLVIGTGKKITLECSQTMGHDKMYWYQQDPGMELHLIHYSYGVNSTEKGDLSSESTVSRIRTEHFPLTLESARPSHTSQYLCASTDRVSGELFFGEGSRLTVL.

The CDR3 DNA is TGTGCCAGCAGCAAATCCCTTGGGACAGGGCAAAGGGGGACCCAGTACTTC. Protein: CASSKSLGTGQRGTQYF. The chain has TRBV21-1 and TRBJ2-5; whether TRBD1, the table's D call, matches the DNA was not checked. TRBV21-1 is described as a pseudogene. The CDR3 contains 17 residues.

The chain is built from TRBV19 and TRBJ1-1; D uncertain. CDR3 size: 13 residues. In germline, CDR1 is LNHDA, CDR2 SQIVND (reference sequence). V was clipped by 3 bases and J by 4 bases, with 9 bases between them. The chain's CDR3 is CASSIHESTEAFF. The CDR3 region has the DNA TGTGCCAGTAGTATCCACGAGTCCACTGAAGCTTTCTTT.

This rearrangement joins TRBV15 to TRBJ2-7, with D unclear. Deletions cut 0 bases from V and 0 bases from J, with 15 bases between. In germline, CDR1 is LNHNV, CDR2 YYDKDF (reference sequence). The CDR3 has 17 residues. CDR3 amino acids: CATSRDRTRPISYEQYF. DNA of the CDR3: TGTGCCACCAGCAGAGATCGTACGAGGCCCATCTCCTACGAGCAGTACTTC.

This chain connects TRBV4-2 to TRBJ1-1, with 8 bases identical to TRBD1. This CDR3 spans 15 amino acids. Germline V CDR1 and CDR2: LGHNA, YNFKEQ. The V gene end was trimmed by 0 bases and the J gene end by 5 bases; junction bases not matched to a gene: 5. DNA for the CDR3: TGTGCCAGCAGCCAAGAAGGACAGGGCGGAACTGAAGCTTTCTTT. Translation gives CASSQEGQGGTEAFF.

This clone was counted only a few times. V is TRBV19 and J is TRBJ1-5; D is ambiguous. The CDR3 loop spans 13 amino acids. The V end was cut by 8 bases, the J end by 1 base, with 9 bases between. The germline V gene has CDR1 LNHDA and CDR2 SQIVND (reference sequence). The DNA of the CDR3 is TGTGCCAGTGAGCTCGGGAGCAATCAGCCCCAGCATTTT. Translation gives CASELGSNQPQHF. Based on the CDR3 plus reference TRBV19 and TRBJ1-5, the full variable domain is DGGITQSPKYLFRKEGQNVTLSCEQNLNHDAMYWYRQDPGQGLRLIYYSQIVNDFQKGDIAEGYSVSREKKESFPLTVTSAQKNPTAFYLCASELGSNQPQHFGDGTRLSIL.

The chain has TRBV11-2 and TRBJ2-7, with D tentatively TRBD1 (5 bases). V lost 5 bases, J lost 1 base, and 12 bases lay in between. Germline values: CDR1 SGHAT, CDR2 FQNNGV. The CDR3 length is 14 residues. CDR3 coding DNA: TGTGCCAGCAGCACCTGGGGCGGATCCTACGAGCAGTACTTC. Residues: CASSTWGGSYEQYF.

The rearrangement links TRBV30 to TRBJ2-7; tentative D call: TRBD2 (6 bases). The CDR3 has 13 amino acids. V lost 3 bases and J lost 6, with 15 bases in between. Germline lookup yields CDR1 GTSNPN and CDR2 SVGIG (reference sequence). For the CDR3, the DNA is TGTGCCTGGAGGAAGACTAGTACGGGCGAGCAGTACTTC. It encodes CAWRKTSTGEQYF.

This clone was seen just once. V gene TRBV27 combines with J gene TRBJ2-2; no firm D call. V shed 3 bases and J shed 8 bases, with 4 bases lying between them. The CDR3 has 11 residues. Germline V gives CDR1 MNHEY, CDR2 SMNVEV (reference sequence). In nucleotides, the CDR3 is TGTGCCAGCAGTTTTTCGGGGGAGCTGTTTTTT. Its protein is CASSFSGELFF.

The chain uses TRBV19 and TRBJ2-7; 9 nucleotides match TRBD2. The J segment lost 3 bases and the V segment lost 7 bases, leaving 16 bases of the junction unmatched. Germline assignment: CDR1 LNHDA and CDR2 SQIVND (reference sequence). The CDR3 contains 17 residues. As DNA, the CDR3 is TGTGCCAGTAACGGGGGCATTCGTAGCGGGAGTAACTACGAGCAGTACTTC. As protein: CASNGGIRSGSNYEQYF.

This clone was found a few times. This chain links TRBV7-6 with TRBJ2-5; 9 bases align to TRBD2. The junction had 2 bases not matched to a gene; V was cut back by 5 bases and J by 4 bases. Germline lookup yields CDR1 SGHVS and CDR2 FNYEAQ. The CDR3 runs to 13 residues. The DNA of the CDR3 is TGTGCCAGCAGCCCTAGCGGGACAGAGACCCAGTACTTC. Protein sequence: CASSPSGTETQYF.

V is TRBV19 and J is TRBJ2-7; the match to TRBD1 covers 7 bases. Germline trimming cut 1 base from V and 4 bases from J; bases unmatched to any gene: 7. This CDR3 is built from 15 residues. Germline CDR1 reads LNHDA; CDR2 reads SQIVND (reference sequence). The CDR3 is CASSIGGGHLYEQYF. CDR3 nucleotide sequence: TGTGCCAGTAGTATAGGAGGGGGCCACCTTTACGAGCAGTACTTC.

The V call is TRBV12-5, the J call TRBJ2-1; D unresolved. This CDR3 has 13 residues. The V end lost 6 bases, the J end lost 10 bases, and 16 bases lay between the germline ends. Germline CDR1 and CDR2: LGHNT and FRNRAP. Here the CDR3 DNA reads TGTGCTAGTGGCCTTTCCCTGGGCACCGAGCAGTTCTTC. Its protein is CASGLSLGTEQFF.

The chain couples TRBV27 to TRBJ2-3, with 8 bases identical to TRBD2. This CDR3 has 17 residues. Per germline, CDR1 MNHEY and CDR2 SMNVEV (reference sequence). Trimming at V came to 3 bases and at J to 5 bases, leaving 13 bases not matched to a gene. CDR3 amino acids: CASSFLGGGRMGDTQYF. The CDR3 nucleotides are TGTGCCAGCAGTTTCCTCGGGGGGGGCAGGATGGGAGATACGCAGTATTTT.

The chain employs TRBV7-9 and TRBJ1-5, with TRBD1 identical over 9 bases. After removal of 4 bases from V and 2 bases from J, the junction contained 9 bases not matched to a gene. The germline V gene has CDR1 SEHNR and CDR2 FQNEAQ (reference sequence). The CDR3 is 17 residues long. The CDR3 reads CASSSGQGTVGNQPQHF. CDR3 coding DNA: TGTGCCAGCAGCTCCGGACAGGGGACGGTGGGCAATCAGCCCCAGCATTTT.

CDR3 sequence reads: CASSLVPGRQNEQFF. The CDR3 DNA reads as TGCGCCAGCAGCTTGGTACCGGGTCGTCAGAATGAGCAGTTCTTC. The genes are TRBV5-1 and TRBJ2-1, with D unresolved. From germline, CDR1 is SGHRS and CDR2 YFSETQ. V lost 0 bases and J lost 7, with 14 bases in between. This CDR3 comprises 15 residues.

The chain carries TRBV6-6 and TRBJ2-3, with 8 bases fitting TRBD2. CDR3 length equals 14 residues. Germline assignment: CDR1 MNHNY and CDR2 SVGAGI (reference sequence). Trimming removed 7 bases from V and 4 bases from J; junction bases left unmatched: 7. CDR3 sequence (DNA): TGTGCCAGCAACGGGGGGGCGGGGGCAGATACGCAGTATTTT. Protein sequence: CASNGGAGADTQYF.

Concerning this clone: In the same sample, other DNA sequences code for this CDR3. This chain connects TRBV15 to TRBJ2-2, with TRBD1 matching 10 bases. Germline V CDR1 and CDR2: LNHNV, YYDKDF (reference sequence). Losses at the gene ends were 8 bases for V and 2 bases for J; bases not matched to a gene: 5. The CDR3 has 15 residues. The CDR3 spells CATSRDRGNTGELFF. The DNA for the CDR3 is TGTGCCACCTCCCGGGACAGGGGTAACACCGGGGAGCTGTTTTTT.

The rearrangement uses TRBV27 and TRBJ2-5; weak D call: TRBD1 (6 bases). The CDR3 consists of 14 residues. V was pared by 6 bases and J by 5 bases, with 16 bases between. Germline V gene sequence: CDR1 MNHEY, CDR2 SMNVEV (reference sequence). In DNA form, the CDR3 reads TGTGCCAGCAGAGGACAGTTTCTTTGGGAGACCCAGTACTTC. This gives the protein CASRGQFLWETQYF.

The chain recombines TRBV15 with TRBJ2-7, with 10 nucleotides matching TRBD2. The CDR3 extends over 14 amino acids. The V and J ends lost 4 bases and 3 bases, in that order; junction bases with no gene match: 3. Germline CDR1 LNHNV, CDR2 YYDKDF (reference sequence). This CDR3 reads CATSIRLAGYEQYF. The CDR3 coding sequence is TGTGCCACCAGCATCAGACTAGCGGGCTACGAGCAGTACTTC.

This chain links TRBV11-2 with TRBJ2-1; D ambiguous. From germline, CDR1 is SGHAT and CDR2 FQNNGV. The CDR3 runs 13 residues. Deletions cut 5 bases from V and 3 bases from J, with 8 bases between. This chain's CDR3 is CASSPVLYNEQFF. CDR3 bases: TGTGCCAGCAGCCCAGTCCTCTACAATGAGCAGTTCTTC.

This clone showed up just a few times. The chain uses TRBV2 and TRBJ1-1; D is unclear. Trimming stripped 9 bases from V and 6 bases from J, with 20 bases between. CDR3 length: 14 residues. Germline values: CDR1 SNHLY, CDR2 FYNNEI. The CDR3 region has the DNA TGTGCCAGTCTCAATTCGAACTTGTTCTCTGAAGCTTTCTTT. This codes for CASLNSNLFSEAFF.

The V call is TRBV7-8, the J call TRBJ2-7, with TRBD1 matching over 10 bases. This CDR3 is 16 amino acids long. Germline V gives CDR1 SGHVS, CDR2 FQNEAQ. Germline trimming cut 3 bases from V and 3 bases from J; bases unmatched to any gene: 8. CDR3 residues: CASSFLRRDRGYEQYF. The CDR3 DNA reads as TGTGCCAGCAGCTTCCTTAGAAGGGACAGGGGCTACGAGCAGTACTTC. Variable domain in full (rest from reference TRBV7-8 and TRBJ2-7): GAGVSQSPRYKVAKRGQDVALRCDPISGHVSLFWYQQALGQGPEFLTYFQNEAQLDKSGLPSDRFFAERPEGSVSTLKIQRTQQEDSAVYLCASSFLRRDRGYEQYFGPGTRLTVT.

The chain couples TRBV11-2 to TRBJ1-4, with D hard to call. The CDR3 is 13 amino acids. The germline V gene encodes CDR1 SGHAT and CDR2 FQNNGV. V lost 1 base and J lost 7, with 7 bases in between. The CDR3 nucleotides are TGTGCCAGCAGCTTAGGTCCTCTTGAAAAACTGTTTTTT. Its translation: CASSLGPLEKLFF.

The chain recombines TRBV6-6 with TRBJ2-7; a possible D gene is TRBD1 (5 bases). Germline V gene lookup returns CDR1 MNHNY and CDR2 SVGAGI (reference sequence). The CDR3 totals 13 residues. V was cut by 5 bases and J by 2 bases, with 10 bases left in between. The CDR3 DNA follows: TGTGCCAGCAGTAAAGGGGCCGCCTACGAGCAGTACTTC. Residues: CASSKGAAYEQYF.

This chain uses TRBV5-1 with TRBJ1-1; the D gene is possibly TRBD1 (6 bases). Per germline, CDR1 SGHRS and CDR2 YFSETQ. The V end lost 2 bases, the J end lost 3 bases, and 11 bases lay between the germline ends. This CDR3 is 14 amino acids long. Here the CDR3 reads CASSFPDSHTEAFF. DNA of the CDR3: TGCGCCAGCAGCTTTCCGGACAGTCACACTGAAGCTTTCTTT.